This is a list of T cell receptor beta chains from one sample in a study of blood T cell repertoires in COVID-19. Clones were read by immunoSEQ multiplex PCR, and TCRdb kept only the in-frame ones, dropping some. The sample carries fewer than 200,000 clones, approximately 90% recorded once. Sequencing was done on a sample of peripheral blood. The origin of the receptors is a woman younger than 30 who had recovered from COVID-19. Each CDR3 is given with its conserved first and last residue. The D gene is left open where the match is weak. A row's size may be missing; if present it is once, few, many or a size class.

V gene	clone size	J gene	D gene	CDR3 protein	CDR3 DNA
TRBV18	NA	TRBJ1-1	NA	CASSPTGQRNTEAFF	TGTGCCAGCTCACCGACAGGACAGAGGAACACTGAAGCTTTCTTT
TRBV30	NA	TRBJ1-2	NA	CAWKDNLQGTGYGYTF	TGTGCCTGGAAAGACAATCTACAGGGAACTGGCTATGGCTACACCTTC
TRBV6-6	once	TRBJ2-7	TRBD2	CASSLTSYPSEQYF	TGTGCCAGCAGTTTGACTAGCTATCCCTCCGAGCAGTACTTC
TRBV2	few	TRBJ1-6	NA	CASTESGTFDSPLHF	TGTGCCAGCACGGAGTCCGGGACATTTGACTCACCCCTCCACTTT
TRBV12-3/TRBV12-4	once	TRBJ2-2	NA	CASSSGTTGELFF	TGTGCCAGCAGTTCCGGGACTACCGGGGAGCTGTTTTTT
TRBV2	NA	TRBJ1-2	TRBD1	CASIQGEYGYTF	TGTGCCAGCATACAGGGGGAGTATGGCTACACCTTC
TRBV7-9	NA	TRBJ2-1	NA	CASSLVGRRYNEQFF	TGTGCCAGCAGCTTAGTAGGGAGGCGCTACAATGAGCAGTTCTTC
TRBV7-2	NA	TRBJ2-1	TRBD2	CASSFGGRGNEQFF	TGTGCCAGCAGCTTTGGCGGGAGGGGTAATGAGCAGTTCTTC
TRBV4-1	NA	TRBJ1-1	NA	CASSQLEQGNTEAFF	TGCGCCAGCAGCCAACTGGAACAGGGGAACACTGAAGCTTTCTTT
TRBV4-3	few	TRBJ2-3	TRBD2	CASGLAGGTTDTQYF	TGCGCCAGTGGACTAGCGGGGGGGACCACAGATACGCAGTATTTT
TRBV7-9	NA	TRBJ2-7	NA	CASSLIRGQNYYEQYF	TGTGCCAGCAGCTTAATACGGGGACAAAATTACTACGAGCAGTACTTC
TRBV3-1/TRBV3-2	NA	TRBJ1-2	TRBD1	CASSLRDRGLRGYGYTF	TGTGCCAGCAGCCTCCGGGACAGGGGGCTCCGGGGCTATGGCTACACCTTC
TRBV29-1	NA	TRBJ1-4	TRBD1	CSVFDRGWNREKLFF	TGCAGCGTTTTCGACAGGGGCTGGAATAGGGAAAAACTGTTTTTT
TRBV7-9	NA	TRBJ2-1	NA	CASSSRGRVGWNEQFF	TGTGCCAGCAGCTCCCGCGGCAGGGTAGGTTGGAATGAGCAGTTCTTC
TRBV7-9	NA	TRBJ2-1	TRBD2	CASSPPLAGGYNEQFF	TGTGCCAGCAGCCCCCCCTTAGCGGGGGGCTACAATGAGCAGTTCTTC
TRBV7-9	NA	TRBJ2-2	TRBD1	CASSLSGTGYTGELFF	TGTGCCAGCAGCTTATCCGGGACAGGGTACACCGGGGAGCTGTTTTTT
TRBV9	once	TRBJ2-3	TRBD2	CASSGHKGVAGVGTDTQYF	TGTGCCAGCAGCGGCCACAAGGGAGTAGCGGGAGTAGGCACAGATACGCAGTATTTT
TRBV7-2	NA	TRBJ2-4	NA	CASSLGSGGGENIQYF	TGTGCCAGCAGCTTAGGGTCAGGAGGGGGCGAAAACATTCAGTACTTC
TRBV5-6	NA	TRBJ2-1	NA	CASSFVGGAEQFF	TGTGCCAGCAGCTTCGTGGGGGGGGCTGAGCAGTTCTTC
TRBV4-3	NA	TRBJ1-5	NA	CASSQDQGGTGYNQPQHF	TGCGCCAGCAGCCAAGATCAGGGCGGAACAGGCTACAATCAGCCCCAGCATTTT
TRBV4-2	NA	TRBJ2-5	NA	CASSSSGEQETQYF	TGTGCCAGCAGCTCATCAGGGGAGCAAGAGACCCAGTACTTC
TRBV3-1/TRBV3-2	few	TRBJ1-3	TRBD1	CASSHYGTGISSGNTIYF	TGTGCCAGCAGCCACTACGGGACAGGAATATCCTCTGGAAACACCATATATTTT
TRBV6-2/TRBV6-3	NA	TRBJ2-3	NA	CASSYLGTSTDTQYF	TGTGCCAGCAGTTACTTAGGGACATCCACAGATACGCAGTATTTT
TRBV5-6	few	TRBJ2-7	NA	CASSWGDGTYLEQYF	TGTGCCAGCAGCTGGGGGGACGGGACCTACCTGGAGCAGTACTTC
TRBV15	NA	TRBJ2-2	TRBD2	CATSRVLADTGELFF	TGTGCCACCAGCAGAGTCCTAGCGGACACCGGGGAGCTGTTTTTT
TRBV7-6	NA	TRBJ2-1	NA	CASSSQGLGYNEQFF	TGTGCCAGCAGCTCACAGGGATTGGGTTACAATGAGCAGTTCTTC
TRBV29-1	NA	TRBJ1-2	NA	CSVEDTSYGYTF	TGCAGCGTTGAGGACACATCCTATGGCTACACCTTC
TRBV6-6	once	TRBJ1-4	NA	CASSPPAGPAGKLFF	TGTGCCAGCAGCCCCCCCGCAGGTCCGGCCGGAAAACTGTTTTTT
TRBV19	once	TRBJ1-2	NA	CASAQGYGYTF	TGTGCCAGTGCTCAGGGCTATGGCTACACCTTC
TRBV7-2	NA	TRBJ2-7	NA	CASSFTPGPPDEQYF	TGTGCCAGCAGCTTCACCCCAGGGCCCCCGGACGAGCAGTACTTC
TRBV9	NA	TRBJ2-2	TRBD1	CASSPGTGGIGELFF	TGTGCCAGCAGCCCCGGGACAGGGGGCATCGGGGAGCTGTTTTTT
TRBV4-3	NA	TRBJ1-2	NA	CASSRGAGYGYTF	TGCGCCAGCAGCCGTGGGGCCGGGTATGGCTACACCTTC
TRBV11-2	NA	TRBJ2-1	NA	CASSLEPGNEQFF	TGTGCCAGCAGCTTAGAGCCGGGGAATGAGCAGTTCTTC
TRBV29-1	NA	TRBJ2-7	TRBD2	CSARTSGYEQYF	TGCAGCGCTCGGACTAGCGGGTACGAGCAGTACTTC
TRBV19	NA	TRBJ2-1	NA	CASQRDTREQFF	TGTGCCAGCCAGCGGGACACGCGGGAGCAGTTCTTC
TRBV7-3	NA	TRBJ1-1	NA	CASSLMANTEAFF	TGTGCCAGCAGCTTAATGGCCAACACTGAAGCTTTCTTT
TRBV4-1	few	TRBJ2-1	NA	CASSQVRSPYNEQFF	TGCGCCAGCAGCCAAGTTAGATCCCCTTACAATGAGCAGTTCTTC
TRBV5-1	NA	TRBJ2-1	NA	CASGESSYNEQFF	TGCGCCAGCGGGGAGAGCTCCTACAATGAGCAGTTCTTC
TRBV4-1	NA	TRBJ2-1	TRBD2	CASSPGLAGYDEQFF	TGCGCCAGCAGCCCTGGACTAGCGGGATACGATGAGCAGTTCTTC
TRBV7-2	few	TRBJ2-1	TRBD1	CASSQPRDRSSYNEQFF	TGTGCCAGCAGCCAGCCCCGGGACAGGAGCTCCTACAATGAGCAGTTCTTC
TRBV12-3/TRBV12-4	NA	TRBJ2-2	NA	CASSPQGTGELFF	TGTGCCAGCAGCCCTCAGGGCACCGGGGAGCTGTTTTTT
TRBV4-3	many	TRBJ2-2	TRBD1	CASSQLDRGSSRELFF	TGCGCCAGCAGCCAGTTGGACAGGGGATCGTCCCGGGAGCTGTTTTTT
TRBV19	NA	TRBJ1-1	NA	CASSTGEWAFF	TGTGCCAGTAGTACCGGGGAGTGGGCTTTCTTT
TRBV5-6	NA	TRBJ1-2	NA	CASSLGSGYFYGYTF	TGTGCCAGCAGCTTGGGATCCGGGTATTTCTATGGCTACACCTTC
TRBV24-1	NA	TRBJ1-5	TRBD1	CATSDRDRGPNQPQHF	TGTGCCACCAGTGACCGGGACAGGGGGCCCAATCAGCCCCAGCATTTT
TRBV7-2	NA	TRBJ1-2	NA	CASSSGNRVYGYTF	TGTGCCAGCAGCTCGGGGAACCGAGTATATGGCTACACCTTC
TRBV28	NA	TRBJ2-1	TRBD2	CASTSSGSPLSYNEQFF	TGTGCCAGCACCAGTAGCGGGAGTCCCCTTTCCTACAATGAGCAGTTCTTC
TRBV18	NA	TRBJ1-6	NA	CASSPTVPYNSPLHF	TGTGCCAGCTCACCAACGGTCCCCTATAATTCACCCCTCCACTTT
TRBV11-2	NA	TRBJ1-6	TRBD1	CASSPRQGTNSPLHF	TGTGCCAGCAGCCCCAGACAGGGAACTAATTCACCCCTCCACTTT
TRBV7-2	NA	TRBJ1-2	TRBD1	CASSLTGGGGYTF	TGTGCCAGCAGCTTGACAGGGGGAGGAGGCTACACCTTC
TRBV4-2	NA	TRBJ2-1	TRBD2	CASSPGLAVSYNEQFF	TGTGCCAGCAGCCCGGGACTAGCGGTCTCCTACAATGAGCAGTTCTTC
TRBV7-9	NA	TRBJ1-3	TRBD1	CASSTSRQGIVYTIYF	TGTGCCAGCAGCACATCCAGACAGGGGATCGTATACACCATATATTTT
TRBV4-2	NA	TRBJ2-3	TRBD1	CASSQDPGQPRTDTQYF	TGTGCCAGCAGCCAAGACCCGGGACAGCCACGCACAGATACGCAGTATTTT
TRBV5-5	once	TRBJ2-7	NA	CASSSDSSYEQYF	TGTGCCAGCAGCAGCGACAGTTCCTACGAGCAGTACTTC
TRBV7-6	NA	TRBJ2-2	TRBD2	CASSLTGGRHTGELFF	TGTGCCAGCAGCTTAACGGGGGGGCGGCACACCGGGGAGCTGTTTTTT